This T cell receptor (beta chain) was sequenced for a study of CD8 T cells in ankylosing spondylitis. In regard to this clonotype: It may be a read error: a sequence one base away is much more abundant.

Using its own MiXCR run on the 5' RACE reads, TCRdb lists one record per CDR3 protein. The repertoire includes approximately 39,000 distinct CDR3 sequences, 9.5% to 11% of them detected once, and 20% sits in the top ten. The germline V gene encodes CDR1 MDHEN and CDR2 SYDVKM. This CDR3 region has 16 residues. V and J are TRBV28 and TRBJ2-2; 7 bases are a match to TRBD2. This receptor was identified in a male donor with ankylosing spondylitis. The source material was synovial fluid, either unsorted or a sorted T cell fraction (not recorded which). Here the CDR3 DNA reads TGTGCCAGTTCCCCATCAGCGGGAATGAACACCGAGGAGCTGTTTTTT. As protein: CASSPSAGMNTEELFF.